The clone carrying this T cell receptor (beta chain) occurred many times. Its antigen is not identified. This specimen comes from a study of blood T cells in healthy people across ages. Study-level points and caveats: Any conclusive comparison of naive versus antigen-experienced cells was prevented by using unsorted PBMCs. Per million T cells, TCR beta diversity dropped about linearly as age rose. There were more naive CD4+ cells and higher diversity in long-lived donors than in aged donors. TCR beta diversity tracked closely with naive T cell percentage.

The germline gives CDR1 DFQATT, CDR2 SNEGSKA (reference sequence). CDR3 length equals 15 residues. V lost 2 bases and J lost 2; bases outside the gene matches: 7. A second PCR of roughly 7 to 11 cycles used a sample-barcoded 5' primer and a J-beta primer mix. TCRdb redid the calling of the 5' RACE reads with MiXCR, one entry per CDR3 protein. Seen here are about 1.5 million distinct CDR3 sequences, roughly 43% observed once, and the top ten hold roughly 3.7%. Material for sequencing was blood. The TCR originated in a young woman in good health. The chain combines TRBV20-1 with TRBJ2-3, with 7 bases fitting TRBD2. CDR3 DNA: TGCAGTGCTAGATCTAGCGGAGAATACACAGATACGCAGTATTTT. Translated: CSARSSGEYTDTQYF.